A selection of T cell receptor beta chains follows, all from one sample in a study of blood T cell repertoires in COVID-19. Repertoires were generated with immunoSEQ multiplex PCR, while TCRdb's copy carries only in-frame clones and drops some. The sample consists of around 230,000 clones, about 85% of them appearing once. The sequencing input was peripheral blood. The receptors derive from a woman of 80 years or more with acute or convalescent COVID-19. The CDR3 runs from the conserved cysteine through the conserved F or W. Fields, in order: D gene, J gene, V gene, clone size, CDR3 DNA, CDR3 protein. A D gene is named only where the DNA matches it firmly. Clone size is given for some rows only: seen once, a few or many times, or a class if the clone is expanded.

d_gene: TRBD1; j_gene: TRBJ1-2; v_gene: TRBV27; abundance: NA; CDR3nt: TGTGCCAGCAAGAAATCAGGGGGCGGAAATGGCTACACCTTC; CDR3aa: CASKKSGGGNGYTF
d_gene: NA; j_gene: TRBJ2-5; v_gene: TRBV19; abundance: NA; CDR3nt: TGTGCCAGTAGTATCAAGACAGGTCAGCAAGAGACCCAGTACTTC; CDR3aa: CASSIKTGQQETQYF
d_gene: TRBD1; j_gene: TRBJ2-7; v_gene: TRBV24-1; abundance: NA; CDR3nt: TGTGCCACCAGTGAAGGACAGGGGGTAACTTACGAGCAGTACTTC; CDR3aa: CATSEGQGVTYEQYF
d_gene: NA; j_gene: TRBJ2-2; v_gene: TRBV3-1/TRBV3-2; abundance: once; CDR3nt: TGTGCCAGCAGCTCCGCGGGGTCTAGCGACACCGGGGAGCTGTTTTTT; CDR3aa: CASSSAGSSDTGELFF
d_gene: NA; j_gene: TRBJ1-5; v_gene: TRBV6-1; abundance: NA; CDR3nt: TGTGCCAGCAGTGAAGTGACTGAGCCCCAGCATTTT; CDR3aa: CASSEVTEPQHF
d_gene: NA; j_gene: TRBJ1-5; v_gene: TRBV3-1/TRBV3-2; abundance: NA; CDR3nt: TGTGCCAGCAGCCAGACGGGGGGTGATGATCAGCCCCAGCATTTT; CDR3aa: CASSQTGGDDQPQHF
d_gene: TRBD1; j_gene: TRBJ2-3; v_gene: TRBV6-1; abundance: NA; CDR3nt: TGTGCCAGCAGTGAACTAGGGGGCAGGGGGCGCCCAGATACGCAGTATTTT; CDR3aa: CASSELGGRGRPDTQYF
d_gene: TRBD1; j_gene: TRBJ1-2; v_gene: TRBV5-1; abundance: many; CDR3nt: TGCGCCAGCAGGCCTCCGGGACAGGTTTCTAATGGCTACACCTTC; CDR3aa: CASRPPGQVSNGYTF
d_gene: TRBD1; j_gene: TRBJ2-2; v_gene: TRBV3-1/TRBV3-2; abundance: NA; CDR3nt: TGTGCCAGCAGCCAAGATCCTGGGACAGTTACCGGGGAGCTGTTTTTT; CDR3aa: CASSQDPGTVTGELFF
d_gene: NA; j_gene: TRBJ1-1; v_gene: TRBV25-1; abundance: NA; CDR3nt: TGTGCCAGCAGTAGGGAGGCAGGCGTCTTCTTT; CDR3aa: CASSREAGVFF
d_gene: NA; j_gene: TRBJ1-2; v_gene: TRBV5-4; abundance: NA; CDR3nt: TGTGCCAGCAGCTTGGCCCAGAGGGGCTACACCTTC; CDR3aa: CASSLAQRGYTF
d_gene: NA; j_gene: TRBJ1-5; v_gene: TRBV11-2; abundance: NA; CDR3nt: TGTGCCAGCAGCTTAGCAGGGGCGGCTCAGCCCCAGCATTTT; CDR3aa: CASSLAGAAQPQHF
d_gene: TRBD1; j_gene: TRBJ1-2; v_gene: TRBV5-6; abundance: NA; CDR3nt: TGTGCCAGCAGCCTAGGACAGGGCGGCTATGGCTACACCTTC; CDR3aa: CASSLGQGGYGYTF
d_gene: TRBD1; j_gene: TRBJ2-5; v_gene: TRBV2; abundance: NA; CDR3nt: TGTGCCAGCACCCTGATGACAGGGCAAGAGACCCAGTACTTC; CDR3aa: CASTLMTGQETQYF
d_gene: TRBD2; j_gene: TRBJ2-5; v_gene: TRBV11-3; abundance: few; CDR3nt: TGTGCCAGCAGCTTAGGGTCTAGCGGGGGGGCCTGGCAAGAGACCCAGTACTTC; CDR3aa: CASSLGSSGGAWQETQYF
d_gene: TRBD2; j_gene: TRBJ2-7; v_gene: TRBV6-5; abundance: NA; CDR3nt: TGTACGATACGGGAGGGATATCGGGAGGAGCAGTACTTC; CDR3aa: CTIREGYREEQYF
d_gene: TRBD2; j_gene: TRBJ2-7; v_gene: TRBV6-2/TRBV6-3; abundance: medium-sized; CDR3nt: TGTGCCAGCAGTTACTCGCGGACTAGCGGGAGTTGGGGGTACGAGCAGTACTTC; CDR3aa: CASSYSRTSGSWGYEQYF
d_gene: NA; j_gene: TRBJ1-4; v_gene: TRBV10-2; abundance: once; CDR3nt: TGCGCCATCTGGGGCCCTAATGAAAAACTGTTTTTT; CDR3aa: CAIWGPNEKLFF
d_gene: NA; j_gene: TRBJ2-5; v_gene: TRBV19; abundance: NA; CDR3nt: TGTGTCTTCACCCCGACAGAAAAAGAGACCCAGTACTTC; CDR3aa: CVFTPTEKETQYF
d_gene: NA; j_gene: TRBJ1-2; v_gene: TRBV7-9; abundance: NA; CDR3nt: TGTGCCAGCAGCTTAGGGAGCTATGGCTACACCTTC; CDR3aa: CASSLGSYGYTF
d_gene: TRBD2; j_gene: TRBJ2-3; v_gene: TRBV10-3; abundance: NA; CDR3nt: TGTGCCACCGGGGGAAGCGGGGGGATAGATACGCAGTATTTT; CDR3aa: CATGGSGGIDTQYF
d_gene: TRBD1; j_gene: TRBJ1-1; v_gene: TRBV5-1; abundance: few; CDR3nt: TGCGCCAGCAGCTTGGAACAGGGGGGCCTGAACACTGAAGCTTTCTTT; CDR3aa: CASSLEQGGLNTEAFF
d_gene: TRBD1; j_gene: TRBJ2-1; v_gene: TRBV5-1; abundance: NA; CDR3nt: TGCGCCAGCAGCTTGGGCCGGACAGGGGGTAATGAGCAGTTCTTC; CDR3aa: CASSLGRTGGNEQFF
d_gene: TRBD1; j_gene: TRBJ2-7; v_gene: TRBV7-9; abundance: NA; CDR3nt: TGTGCCAGCAGCCCGAAGGGACAGGGCGAAAATTACGAGCAGTACTTC; CDR3aa: CASSPKGQGENYEQYF